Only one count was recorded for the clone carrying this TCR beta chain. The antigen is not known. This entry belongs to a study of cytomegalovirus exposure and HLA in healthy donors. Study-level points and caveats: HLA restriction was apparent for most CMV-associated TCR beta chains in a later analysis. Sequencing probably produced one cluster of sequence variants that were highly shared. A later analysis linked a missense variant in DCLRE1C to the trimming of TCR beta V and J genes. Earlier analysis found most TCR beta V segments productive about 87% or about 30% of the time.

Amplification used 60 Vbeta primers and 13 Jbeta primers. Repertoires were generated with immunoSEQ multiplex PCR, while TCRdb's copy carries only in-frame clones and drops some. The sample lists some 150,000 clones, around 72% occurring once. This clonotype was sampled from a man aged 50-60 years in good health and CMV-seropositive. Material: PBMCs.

The CDR3 protein is CASSHLSTGRPYGYTF. The CDR3 DNA reads as TGCGCCAGCAGCCACCTCTCGACAGGGCGACCCTATGGCTACACCTTC. The rearrangement links TRBV4-3 to TRBJ1-2; 7 bases match TRBD1. Germline CDR1 LGHNA, CDR2 YSLEER. Losses at the gene ends were 3 bases for V and 4 bases for J; bases not matched to a gene: 11. The CDR3 contains 16 residues.